These 20 T cell receptor beta chains share one sample of origin, sequenced in a study of T-cell reconstitution after alpha-beta-depleted transplantation in children. Unique molecular identifiers featured in how the TCRbeta library was prepared. MiXCR was run by TCRdb on the PCR reads, yielding one entry per CDR3 protein. The sample lists 450,000 to 600,000 distinct CDR3 sequences; about 31% were seen once. This specimen consisted of PBMCs from the stem cell graft donor, obtained from the stem cell graft. Receptor source: a human donor who donated a stem cell graft to a child with aplastic anemia.

This clonotype was seen ten or more times. V gene TRBV7-7 combines with J gene TRBJ2-1; D may be TRBD1 (7 bases). V was clipped by 5 bases and J by 3 bases, with 14 bases between them. CDR3 length equals 15 residues. From germline, CDR1 is SSHAT and CDR2 FNYEAQ (reference sequence). The CDR3 region is CASSTGVGGYNEQFF. As DNA, the CDR3 is TGTGCCAGCAGCACAGGGGTGGGAGGCTACAATGAGCAGTTCTTC.

J is TRBJ2-1 and V is TRBV6-6; no reliable D call. The V gene's germline CDR1 is MNHNY and CDR2 SVGAGI (reference sequence). The CDR3 is made up of 11 amino acids. V gave up 11 bases and J gave up 7 bases, with 12 bases separating them. Here the CDR3 DNA reads TGTGCCGCCGTCGGGCCGAATGAGCAGTTCTTC. It specifies CAAVGPNEQFF.

The chain links TRBV24-1 to TRBJ2-3, with D possibly TRBD2 on 5 matching bases. Trimming shortened V by 5 bases and J by 4 bases, and 12 bases separated the two germline ends. The CDR3 spans 14 residues. Germline CDR1 is KGHDR and CDR2 is SFDVKD. Written as DNA, the CDR3 is TGTGCCACCAGTGTACCCACTAGACCAGATACGCAGTATTTT. The encoded protein is CATSVPTRPDTQYF.

This clonotype was found a few times. The chain has TRBV28 and TRBJ2-7; 7 nucleotides align to TRBD2. V lost 2 bases to trimming and J lost 5 bases; unmatched junction nucleotides: 9. From germline, CDR1 is MDHEN and CDR2 SYDVKM. This CDR3 is built from 15 residues. CDR3 protein: CASSLIGGGDHEQYF. CDR3 coding DNA: TGTGCCAGCAGTTTAATAGGTGGGGGGGACCACGAGCAGTACTTC.

The CDR3 loop is CASRRSYRAMNTEAFF. The CDR3 DNA is TGTGCCAGCAGACGATCTTACAGGGCGATGAACACTGAAGCTTTCTTT. The V call is TRBV27, the J call TRBJ1-1; a possible D gene is TRBD1 (6 bases). Trimming removed 6 bases from V and 0 bases from J, with 17 bases in between. The CDR3 has 16 amino acids. Germline V CDR1 and CDR2: MNHEY, SMNVEV (reference sequence).

This clonotype was seen a handful of times. The chain couples TRBV7-9 to TRBJ2-5; no firm D call. V was cut by 6 bases and J by 5 bases, with 10 bases left in between. Germline V gene lookup returns CDR1 SEHNR and CDR2 FQNEAQ (reference sequence). This CDR3 is built from 12 residues. The CDR3 loop is CASRTSAETQYF. The DNA of the CDR3 is TGTGCCAGCAGGACGTCTGCGGAGACCCAGTACTTC.

This sequence joins TRBV18 and TRBJ2-7; TRBD2 might be the D (6 bases). The germline V gene encodes CDR1 KGHSH and CDR2 LQKENI. The CDR3 runs 16 residues. With 3 bases removed from V and 3 bases from J, the gap between germline ends came to 18 bases. CDR3 residues: CASSPRLGGLGYEQYF. The CDR3 DNA is TGTGCCAGCTCACCCCGACTAGGAGGATTGGGCTACGAGCAGTACTTC.

The V gene is TRBV18, the J gene TRBJ1-1; D gene ambiguous. The length of the CDR3 is 13 residues. The ends were cut back, 5 bases at V and 3 bases at J, with 10 bases in the middle. Germline loops: CDR1 KGHSH, CDR2 LQKENI. The CDR3 DNA reads as TGTGCCAGCTCAGCCGACGGATACACTGAAGCTTTCTTT. Translation: CASSADGYTEAFF.

There are a few counts of this clonotype. This chain connects TRBV27 to TRBJ2-1, with D unclear. The germline gives CDR1 MNHEY, CDR2 SMNVEV (reference sequence). Between the trimmed V and J ends, which lost 5 bases and 11 bases, there was a span of 16 bases. There are 13 residues in the CDR3. The CDR3 DNA reads as TGTGCCAGCAGTCCCGAGGTAGGAGTAAAGCAGTTCTTC. Its translation: CASSPEVGVKQFF.

This clonotype has just a few counts. This chain connects TRBV12-3 or TRBV12-4 to TRBJ1-1; D is ambiguous. This CDR3 is 11 amino acids long. Trimming left V 7 bases short and J 4 bases short, with 7 bases between. The CDR3, as DNA: TGTGCCAGCACACGGGTCACTGAAGCTTTCTTT. This encodes CASTRVTEAFF.

The CDR3 DNA follows: TGTGCCAGCTCACCAACTCAAGCCGGCGAAGGGGGCGGCTATGGCTACACCTTC. It is translated as CASSPTQAGEGGGYGYTF. V and J are TRBV18 and TRBJ1-2, with TRBD1 matching over 7 bases. This CDR3 contains 18 residues. CDR1 is KGHSH and CDR2 is LQKENI in the germline V gene. V trimming: 2 bases; J trimming: 4 bases; junction bases outside the gene matches: 16.

The CDR3 DNA reads as TGTGCCAGCTCACCAGACCTAGCGGGAGATGGTGAGCAGTTCTTC. It specifies CASSPDLAGDGEQFF. This sequence joins TRBV18 and TRBJ2-1; 10 bases agree with TRBD2. The CDR3 is 15 amino acids. Germline V gene data show CDR1 as KGHSH and CDR2 as LQKENI. Unmatched junction bases numbered 7, after V lost 2 bases and J lost 9 bases.

The chain employs TRBV11-2 and TRBJ1-4, with a tentative D call TRBD1 (6 bases). V was cut by 1 base and J by 6 bases, with 9 bases left in between. The germline gives CDR1 SGHAT, CDR2 FQNNGV. The CDR3 loop spans 14 amino acids. DNA for the CDR3: TGTGCCAGCAGCTTAGTAGGGGGGGATGAAAAACTGTTTTTT. Translated: CASSLVGGDEKLFF.

Only a few counts were recorded for this clonotype. This sequence joins TRBV12-3 or TRBV12-4 and TRBJ1-2; D not resolved. The germline V and J ends were trimmed by 6 bases and 5 bases, with 13 bases remaining between them. The CDR3 loop spans 13 amino acids. CDR3 protein: CASSPSQKYGYTF. In DNA form, the CDR3 reads TGTGCCAGCAGCCCTAGTCAGAAATATGGCTACACCTTC.

This clonotype has only one observation. This chain connects TRBV10-3 to TRBJ1-5, with 7 bases identical to TRBD1. The CDR3 consists of 14 residues. V shed 10 bases and J 6 bases; nucleotides not matched to a gene: 12. Germline loops: CDR1 ENHRY, CDR2 SYGVKD. Here the CDR3 DNA reads TGTGCCACTTGGGACAGACAGACCCCTCAGCCCCAGCATTTT. Its protein product is CATWDRQTPQPQHF.

This clonotype was recorded a few times. This chain uses TRBV20-1 with TRBJ2-1; 14 positions agree with TRBD2. The length of the CDR3 is 17 residues. V was pared by 7 bases and J by 1 base, with 9 bases of the junction left unmatched. CDR1 is DFQATT and CDR2 is SNEGSKA in the germline V gene (reference sequence). The CDR3 loop is CSVPGLAGVWSYNEQFF. The CDR3 DNA is TGCAGTGTCCCGGGACTAGCGGGAGTTTGGTCCTACAATGAGCAGTTCTTC.

This clonotype was found many times. V usage is TRBV29-1 and J usage is TRBJ2-7, with 11 bases that match TRBD1. This CDR3 contains 12 residues. CDR1 is SQVTM, CDR2 ANQGSEA, per germline. V was pared by 6 bases and J by 6 bases, with 4 bases of the junction left unmatched. This CDR3 is CSVWTGGGEQYV. The DNA of the CDR3 is TGCAGCGTGTGGACAGGGGGCGGCGAGCAGTACGTC.

This clonotype came up a few times. CDR3: CASSPGLENYEQYF. In DNA, the CDR3 is TGTGCCAGCAGCCCGGGACTTGAAAACTACGAGCAGTACTTC. The V gene is TRBV12-3 or TRBV12-4, the J gene TRBJ2-7; D is perhaps TRBD2 (6 bases). This CDR3 has 14 amino acids. V gave up 6 bases and J gave up 3 bases, with 15 bases separating them.

This chain joins TRBV12-3 or TRBV12-4 and TRBJ1-4, with 9 bases lining up with TRBD1. With V trimmed by 6 bases and J by 9 bases, 11 bases remained unmatched. This CDR3 region has 15 residues. This CDR3 reads CASRTTGGFRKKLFF. The DNA for the CDR3 is TGTGCCAGCAGGACGACAGGGGGATTTCGAAAAAAACTGTTTTTT.

The CDR3 protein is CASSPQSGTGGREQFF. The CDR3 coding sequence is TGTGCCAGCTCACCACAGAGTGGGACAGGGGGCCGGGAGCAGTTCTTC. The chain joins TRBV18 to TRBJ2-1; 12 positions match TRBD1. Per the germline V gene, CDR1 is KGHSH and CDR2 is LQKENI. With 1 base clipped from V and 10 bases from J, the junction kept 8 bases outside the gene matches. The CDR3 extends over 16 amino acids.